A single sample gave rise to the 30 T cell receptor beta chains below, sequenced in a study of CD8 T cells in ankylosing spondylitis. Each CDR3 protein is one row after TCRdb ran MiXCR on the 5' RACE reads. The table shows 130,000 or so distinct CDR3 sequences, with 6.5% to 9% occurring only once. Specimen: blood, either unsorted or a sorted T cell fraction (not recorded which). These receptors originate from a male donor with ankylosing spondylitis or in good health (not recorded which).

This clonotype has a count of ten or more. This chain links TRBV5-1 with TRBJ2-7, with no clear D. The germline V gene encodes CDR1 SGHRS and CDR2 YFSETQ. Between the trimmed V and J ends, which lost 1 base and 3 bases, there was a span of 11 bases. This CDR3 region has 14 residues. CDR3 protein: CASSLSRRDYEQYF. The CDR3 coding sequence is TGCGCCAGCAGCTTGTCCAGGAGAGACTACGAGCAGTACTTC.

This clonotype showed up many times. This chain's CDR3 is CASRSGGRGFSGNTIYF. As DNA, the CDR3 is TGTGCCAGCAGATCCGGGGGCAGGGGCTTCTCTGGAAACACCATATATTTT. V gene TRBV28 combines with J gene TRBJ1-3; D is perhaps TRBD1 (6 bases). The CDR3 sequence is 17 residues long. The germline gives CDR1 MDHEN, CDR2 SYDVKM. V lost 6 bases to trimming and J lost 0 bases, with 18 bases between them.

Many counts were recorded for this clonotype. This sequence joins TRBV15 and TRBJ2-3; possible D gene TRBD2, 5 bases. The CDR3 length is 14 residues. Deletions cut 8 bases from V and 0 bases from J, with 12 bases between. Germline V gene data show CDR1 as LNHNV and CDR2 as YYDKDF (reference sequence). The CDR3 here is CATQTGGSTDTQYF. The CDR3 bases are TGTGCCACCCAGACGGGCGGGAGCACAGATACGCAGTATTTT.

This chain uses TRBV7-2 with TRBJ2-5; TRBD2 matches 8 bases. This CDR3 contains 14 residues. Germline CDR1 SGHTA, CDR2 FQGNSA. Trimming at V came to 2 bases and at J to 4 bases, leaving 3 bases not matched to a gene. This CDR3 reads CASSLYGGAETQYF. The CDR3 nucleotides are TGTGCCAGCAGCTTATACGGGGGGGCAGAGACCCAGTACTTC.

This clonotype came up many times. This chain joins TRBV7-2 and TRBJ2-5, with D possibly being TRBD1 or TRBD2 (5 bases each). This CDR3 region has 15 residues. The V end was cut by 1 base, the J end by 4 bases, with 13 bases between. CDR1 and CDR2 from the germline V gene are SGHTA and FQGNSA. The DNA of the CDR3 is TGTGCCAGCAGCTTAGGATCGAGGGGAAGAGAGACCCAGTACTTC. As protein: CASSLGSRGRETQYF. The variable domain in full, with the rest retrieved from reference TRBV7-2 and TRBJ2-5, is GAGVSQSPSNKVTEKGKDVELRCDPISGHTALYWYRQSLGQGLEFLIYFQGNSAPDKSGLPSDRFSAERTGGSVSTLTIQRTQQEDSAVYLCASSLGSRGRETQYFGPGTRLLVL.

This clonotype has a handful of counts. The CDR3 here is CAWSSQFTDTQYF. The CDR3 bases are TGTGCCTGGAGTTCCCAATTCACAGATACGCAGTATTTT. J is TRBJ2-3 and V is TRBV30, with D unclear. CDR3 size: 13 residues. Trimming took 2 bases from V and 2 from J, leaving 8 bases between them. From germline, CDR1 is GTSNPN and CDR2 SVGIG (reference sequence).

This clonotype showed up many times. V and J are TRBV29-1 and TRBJ2-3; D possibly corresponds to TRBD2 (6 bases). This CDR3 is built from 15 residues. The germline CDR1 and CDR2 sequences are SQVTM and ANQGSEA. With 8 bases removed from V and 2 bases from J, the gap between germline ends came to 20 bases. This chain's CDR3 is CSTLPASDNTDTQYF. The CDR3 DNA reads as TGCAGCACCTTGCCGGCTAGCGACAACACAGATACGCAGTATTTT.

This clonotype was seen repeatedly, ten times or more. The chain recombines TRBV9 with TRBJ2-7, with TRBD1 matching over 8 bases. With 3 bases clipped from V and 4 bases from J, the junction kept 9 bases outside the gene matches. CDR3 size: 15 residues. In germline, CDR1 is SGDLS, CDR2 YYNGEE. In DNA, the CDR3 is TGTGCCAGCAGCGGACAGGGGCCAGGGGCATACGAGCAGTACTTC. This translates into CASSGQGPGAYEQYF.

This clonotype was detected ten times or more. The chain carries TRBV5-1 and TRBJ2-6; D remains ambiguous. Germline CDR1 is SGHRS and CDR2 is YFSETQ. The CDR3 runs to 15 residues. V lost 4 bases to trimming and J lost 0 bases, with 8 bases between them. In DNA form, the CDR3 reads TGCGCCAGCAGCCCTACTTACTCTGGGGCCAACGTCCTGACTTTC. As protein: CASSPTYSGANVLTF.

This clonotype has at least ten counts. This CDR3 is CASSPQPGLMGAGEQFF. In DNA, the CDR3 is TGTGCCAGCAGCCCCCAGCCTGGGCTGATGGGTGCGGGTGAGCAGTTCTTC. The chain carries TRBV7-3 and TRBJ2-1; TRBD2 is a possible D gene (5 bases). This CDR3 contains 17 residues. Germline-derived CDR1 and CDR2 are SGHTA and FQGTGA. V was clipped by 5 bases and J by 9 bases, with 26 bases between them.

This clonotype was seen ten or more times. J is TRBJ1-5 and V is TRBV5-1, with D uncertain. This CDR3 comprises 16 residues. V lost 0 bases and J 3 bases, leaving 13 bases between the germline ends. Germline V gives CDR1 SGHRS, CDR2 YFSETQ. The DNA of the CDR3 is TGCGCCAGCAGCTTGGAAGGAATTGGGCCCAATCAGCCCCAGCATTTT. It specifies CASSLEGIGPNQPQHF.

The sample holds many counts of this clonotype. The chain uses TRBV20-1 and TRBJ1-4, with 7 bases identical to TRBD1. After removal of 5 bases from V and 7 bases from J, the junction contained 10 bases not matched to a gene. The CDR3 is 14 residues long. Germline V gene sequence: CDR1 DFQATT, CDR2 SNEGSKA (reference sequence). The CDR3 loop is CSAESLTGSEKLFF. Written as DNA, the CDR3 is TGCAGTGCTGAATCTTTGACAGGGAGTGAAAAACTGTTTTTT.

This clonotype was seen ten or more times. V is TRBV7-9 and J is TRBJ2-2; D gene ambiguous. V was clipped by 3 bases and J by 1 base, with 3 bases between them. The CDR3 spans 13 residues. CDR1 and CDR2 (germline): SEHNR, FQNEAQ (reference sequence). The CDR3 loop is CASSFGNTGELFF. In DNA form, the CDR3 reads TGTGCCAGCAGCTTCGGGAACACCGGGGAGCTGTTTTTT.

This clonotype came up many times. The gene calls are TRBV4-2 and TRBJ2-1; TRBD2 might be the D (6 bases). Trimming left V 0 bases short and J 10 bases short, with 19 bases between. Germline values: CDR1 LGHNA, CDR2 YNFKEQ. This CDR3 comprises 16 residues. The CDR3 region is CASSQEIRGFMREQFF. CDR3 sequence (DNA): TGTGCCAGCAGCCAAGAGATCCGGGGGTTCATGAGGGAGCAGTTCTTC.

At least ten counts were recorded for this clonotype. The chain combines TRBV29-1 with TRBJ2-2, with 7 bases identical to TRBD1. The CDR3 consists of 14 residues. Germline values: CDR1 SQVTM, CDR2 ANQGSEA. The J segment lost 4 bases and the V segment lost 5 bases, leaving 7 bases of the junction unmatched. CDR3 nucleotide sequence: TGCAGCGTTCAACAGGGGAAGGCCACCGGGGAGCTGTTTTTT. Translated, it gives CSVQQGKATGELFF.

This clonotype was counted only a few times. This sequence joins TRBV30 and TRBJ2-7; D unclear. The V end lost 3 bases, the J end lost 0 bases, and 9 bases lay between the germline ends. Germline lookup yields CDR1 GTSNPN and CDR2 SVGIG (reference sequence). The CDR3 extends over 13 amino acids. The CDR3 loop is CAWSQVYSYEQYF. In DNA, the CDR3 is TGTGCCTGGAGCCAGGTTTACTCCTACGAGCAGTACTTC.

The table lists this clonotype with many counts. V usage is TRBV28 and J usage is TRBJ2-3; D assignment may be TRBD1 or TRBD2 (6 bases each). Per germline, CDR1 MDHEN and CDR2 SYDVKM. The CDR3 covers 14 residues. V lost 5 bases and J 3 bases, leaving 12 bases between the germline ends. The CDR3 region is CASSRGDGTDTQYF. The CDR3 region has the DNA TGTGCCAGCAGTAGGGGGGATGGGACAGATACGCAGTATTTT.

This clonotype has ten or more counts. This chain uses TRBV28 with TRBJ2-2; D uncertain. The CDR3 is 14 amino acids. Germline assignment: CDR1 MDHEN and CDR2 SYDVKM. V lost 3 bases, J lost 4 bases, and 9 bases lay in between. CDR3 in amino acids: CASSLSQSTGELFF. The CDR3 region has the DNA TGTGCCAGCAGTTTGTCGCAGAGCACCGGGGAGCTGTTTTTT. Combining the CDR3 with reference TRBV28 and TRBJ2-2 gives the whole variable domain DVKVTQSSRYLVKRTGEKVFLECVQDMDHENMFWYRQDPGLGLRLIYFSYDVKMKEKGDIPEGYSVSREKKERFSLILESASTNQTSMYLCASSLSQSTGELFFGEGSRLTVL.

This clonotype was recorded many times. The genes are TRBV5-1 and TRBJ2-7; D is possibly TRBD2 (5 bases). Germline CDR1 SGHRS, CDR2 YFSETQ. The CDR3 spans 13 residues. V lost 7 bases, J lost 3 bases, and 14 bases lay in between. The CDR3: CASGRGVDYEQYF. The CDR3 DNA reads as TGCGCCAGCGGTCGGGGAGTTGACTACGAGCAGTACTTC.

This clonotype was seen at least ten times. The rearrangement joins TRBV10-3 to TRBJ2-1, with 9 nucleotides matching TRBD1. CDR1 is ENHRY, CDR2 SYGVKD, per germline. This CDR3 region has 17 residues. V dropped 6 bases and J dropped 1; count of bases not matched to a gene: 10. This chain's CDR3 is CAISAQRQGVSYNEQFF. The CDR3 DNA reads TGTGCCATCAGCGCCCAAAGACAGGGGGTATCCTACAATGAGCAGTTCTTC.

The rearrangement links TRBV29-1 to TRBJ2-6, with D maybe TRBD2 (6 bases). The CDR3 is 13 residues long. Germline-derived CDR1 and CDR2 are SQVTM and ANQGSEA. The V gene lost 4 bases and the J gene lost 2 bases, with 6 bases spanning the gap. The CDR3 nucleotides are TGCAGCGTTGGCGGGACTGGGGCCAACGTCCTGACTTTC. Its protein is CSVGGTGANVLTF.

This clonotype was observed at least ten times. The genes are TRBV3-1 and TRBJ1-1, with D possibly being TRBD1 (5 bases). CDR1 and CDR2 (germline): LGHDT, YNNKEL (reference sequence). The V gene lost 0 bases and the J gene lost 6 bases, with 20 bases spanning the gap. The CDR3 loop spans 17 amino acids. The CDR3 DNA follows: TGTGCCAGCAGCCAAGATGCGAGGTTCGGGGGTGGCCCTGAAGCTTTCTTT. Translated: CASSQDARFGGGPEAFF.

The chain employs TRBV7-2 and TRBJ2-7; the D is unclear. Looked up from germline, CDR1 is SGHTA and CDR2 is FQGNSA. The V gene lost 6 bases and the J gene lost 3 bases, with 9 bases spanning the gap. This CDR3 has 12 amino acids. The CDR3 spells CASSSVYYEQYF. The DNA for the CDR3 is TGTGCCAGCAGTTCCGTTTACTACGAGCAGTACTTC.

This clonotype was detected ten times or more. The rearrangement joins TRBV19 to TRBJ2-7; 8 positions match TRBD1. Unmatched junction bases numbered 8, after V lost 7 bases and J lost 0 bases. The CDR3 covers 15 residues. CDR1 and CDR2 (germline): LNHDA, SQIVND (reference sequence). The CDR3 DNA reads TGTGCCAGTACCCCGGGACAGGCCAGCTCCTACGAGCAGTACTTC. Translation: CASTPGQASSYEQYF.

In its sample, this clonotype was seen many times. The J gene is TRBJ2-1, the V gene TRBV20-1; possibly TRBD2 for D (5 bases). Deletions cut 3 bases from V and 8 bases from J, with 11 bases between. The germline V gene encodes CDR1 DFQATT and CDR2 SNEGSKA (reference sequence). This CDR3 has 12 amino acids. As DNA, the CDR3 is TGCAGTGCTAGTATGGGAGATCATGAGCAGTTCTTC. Protein: CSASMGDHEQFF.

This clonotype was seen ten or more times. This chain connects TRBV20-1 to TRBJ2-7; 7 nucleotides line up with TRBD2. This CDR3 region has 11 residues. Germline V gives CDR1 DFQATT, CDR2 SNEGSKA (reference sequence). V shed 8 bases and J 2 bases; nucleotides not matched to a gene: 3. For the CDR3, the DNA is TGCAGTCTCCGGGGGGCCTACGAGCAGTACTTC. Amino acid sequence: CSLRGAYEQYF.

This clonotype was counted many times. One end of the junction fails to match germline, which may point to a read error. The chain couples TRBV5-1 to TRBJ2-1; D perhaps matches TRBD2 (6 bases). The CDR3 covers 12 residues. The germline V gene has CDR1 SGHRS and CDR2 YFSETQ. This CDR3 reads CASSLDGGECVF. The CDR3 DNA is TGCGCCAGCAGCTTGGATGGCGGGGAATGCGTCTTC.

This clonotype was detected once. The rearrangement joins TRBV4-1 to TRBJ2-7, with D unresolved. V dropped 0 bases and J dropped 7 bases, with 19 bases sitting between them. In germline, CDR1 is MGHRA, CDR2 YSYEKL. CDR3 length: 16 amino acids. The CDR3 sequence: CASSQDRGDMPLEQYF. The CDR3 coding sequence is TGCGCCAGCAGCCAAGACCGAGGAGATATGCCTTTGGAGCAGTACTTC.

This clonotype has at least ten counts. The chain combines TRBV12-3 or TRBV12-4 with TRBJ1-4; 7 bases map to TRBD1. The CDR3 is 13 residues long. V shed 5 bases and J 7 bases; nucleotides not matched to a gene: 4. The CDR3 DNA reads as TGTGCCAGCAGTGGACAGGCTACTGAAAAACTGTTTTTT. It translates to CASSGQATEKLFF.

This clonotype was seen many times. The V and J genes are TRBV5-1 and TRBJ1-1, with TRBD1 matching 9 bases. The CDR3 runs 15 residues. Per the germline V gene, CDR1 is SGHRS and CDR2 is YFSETQ. Trimming removed 4 bases from V and 5 bases from J; junction bases left unmatched: 9. The CDR3 sequence is CASSEPGQGGTEAFF. The DNA of the CDR3 is TGCGCCAGCAGCGAACCGGGACAGGGAGGAACTGAAGCTTTCTTT.